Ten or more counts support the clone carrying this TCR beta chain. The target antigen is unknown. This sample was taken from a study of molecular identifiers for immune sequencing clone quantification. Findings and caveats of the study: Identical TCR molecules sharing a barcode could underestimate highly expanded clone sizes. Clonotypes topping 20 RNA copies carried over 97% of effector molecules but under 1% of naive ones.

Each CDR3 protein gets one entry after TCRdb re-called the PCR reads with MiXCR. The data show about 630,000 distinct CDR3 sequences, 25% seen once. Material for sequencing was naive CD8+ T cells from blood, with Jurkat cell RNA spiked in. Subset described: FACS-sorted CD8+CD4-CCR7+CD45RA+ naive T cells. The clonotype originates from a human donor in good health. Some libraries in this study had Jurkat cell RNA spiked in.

The CDR3 sequence: CASSVVEGPQETQYF. CDR3 sequence (DNA): TGTGCCAGCAGCGTAGTTGAGGGCCCACAAGAGACCCAGTACTTC. The rearrangement joins TRBV9 to TRBJ2-5, with a weak D call TRBD2 (5 bases). The CDR3 runs 15 residues. Germline lookup yields CDR1 SGDLS and CDR2 YYNGEE. Trimming left V 0 bases short and J 2 bases short, with 11 bases between.